Listed here are 11 T cell receptor beta chains from one sample, sequenced in a study of blood T cell repertoires in COVID-19. TCRdb's copy holds only in-frame clones and misses some; the assay was immunoSEQ multiplex PCR. The sample has hundreds of thousands of clones, roughly 90% seen once. The sequencing input was peripheral blood. The receptors were sampled from a woman in her seventies with COVID-19, enrolled during active disease.

This chain connects TRBV29-1 to TRBJ1-2; D call uncertain. V dropped 3 bases and J dropped 6 bases, with 17 bases sitting between them. This CDR3 is 14 amino acids long. Germline V gene sequence: CDR1 SQVTM, CDR2 ANQGSEA. CDR3 DNA: TGCAGCGTTGAGGCGAGACAAACGCCCCATGGCTACACCTTC. Protein sequence: CSVEARQTPHGYTF.

This clone has only one observation. The chain uses TRBV5-6 and TRBJ2-7; D is possibly TRBD1 (6 bases). The CDR3 has 11 amino acids. V was clipped by 3 bases and J by 7 bases, with 8 bases between them. In germline, CDR1 is SGHDT, CDR2 YYEEEE. The CDR3, as DNA: TGTGCCAGCAGCTGGGGGACAGAGCAGTACTTC. Its protein is CASSWGTEQYF.

This clone was picked up a small number of times. V is TRBV28 and J is TRBJ1-2, with 8 positions matching TRBD1. Germline V lookup: CDR1 MDHEN, CDR2 SYDVKM. The CDR3 consists of 12 residues. The V segment lost 6 bases and the J segment 7 bases; nucleotides outside the gene matches: 4. This CDR3 is CASRGQGLGYTF. The CDR3 DNA is TGTGCCAGCAGAGGACAGGGTCTTGGCTACACCTTC.

The V call is TRBV4-1, the J call TRBJ2-5; 8 bases align to TRBD1. Germline V gives CDR1 MGHRA, CDR2 YSYEKL. The V gene end was trimmed by 3 bases and the J gene end by 4 bases; junction bases not matched to a gene: 7. The CDR3 is 15 amino acids. The CDR3 DNA reads TGCGCCAGCAGCCACCCCCAGGGGGCTAGAGAGACCCAGTACTTC. This codes for CASSHPQGARETQYF.

J is TRBJ2-2 and V is TRBV12-3 or TRBV12-4, with D possibly being TRBD2 (6 bases). There are 13 residues in the CDR3. V lost 6 bases, J lost 15 bases, and 20 bases lay in between. CDR3 DNA sequence: TGTGCCAGCAGCCGTACTAGCACCCCAGAGTTGTTTTTT. This encodes CASSRTSTPELFF.

Only one count was recorded for this clone. The V gene is TRBV11-2, the J gene TRBJ2-7; 12 bases fit TRBD2. V lost 2 bases and J lost 0; bases outside the gene matches: 5. CDR1 is SGHAT and CDR2 is FQNNGV in the germline V gene. The CDR3 covers 17 residues. The CDR3 DNA reads as TGTGCCAGCAGCTTATTAGCTAGCGGGGGGGACTCCTACGAGCAGTACTTC. Its protein product is CASSLLASGGDSYEQYF.

This clone showed up just once. The chain joins TRBV11-3 to TRBJ1-2, with D tentatively TRBD1 (5 bases). The CDR3 contains 13 residues. Germline V CDR1 and CDR2: SGHNT, YENEEA. Trimming took off 3 bases at V and 13 bases at J, with 18 bases between the two ends. Here the CDR3 DNA reads TGTGCCAGCAGCTTCCTTACCGACAGTCCTCTCACCTTC. Translated: CASSFLTDSPLTF.

The V call is TRBV5-6, the J call TRBJ1-1, with 7 bases aligning to TRBD1. This CDR3 has 17 residues. Germline loops: CDR1 SGHDT, CDR2 YYEEEE. The ends lost 4 bases at V and 0 bases at J; junction bases unmatched: 12. For the CDR3, the DNA is TGTGCCAGCAGCCCCGGGGCAGGGGGTAGGGTGAACACTGAAGCTTTCTTT. Translating gives CASSPGAGGRVNTEAFF.

The chain carries TRBV2 and TRBJ1-1; D gene uncertain. CDR3 length: 13 residues. The germline gives CDR1 SNHLY, CDR2 FYNNEI. Trimming pared 3 bases from V and 3 bases from J, leaving 8 bases between. The CDR3 loop is CASSERSYTEAFF. The CDR3 DNA reads TGTGCCAGCAGTGAGAGATCCTACACTGAAGCTTTCTTT.

The rearrangement joins TRBV7-9 to TRBJ1-1; TRBD1 is a possible D gene (5 bases). V shed 1 base and J shed 1 base, with 7 bases lying between them. In germline, CDR1 is SEHNR, CDR2 FQNEAQ (reference sequence). The CDR3 has 14 amino acids. As DNA, the CDR3 is TGTGCCAGCAGCTTAGGGGGCCGGAACACTGAAGCTTTCTTT. Its protein product is CASSLGGRNTEAFF.

This chain uses TRBV23-1 with TRBJ1-1; D might be TRBD1 (6 bases). TRBV23-1 has ORF status, its function being uncertain. With 8 bases removed from V and 3 bases from J, the gap between germline ends came to 16 bases. The length of the CDR3 is 14 residues. The CDR3 nucleotides are TGCGCCAGCCTTAAAAAGGGACAACACACTGAAGCTTTCTTT. Its protein is CASLKKGQHTEAFF.